This T cell receptor beta chain comes out of a study of cytomegalovirus exposure and HLA in healthy donors. Study-wide findings and caveats: Investigators reported 150 to 200 TCR beta chains as tied to cytomegalovirus. Certain indistinguishable V segments, among them TRBV6-2 and TRBV6-3, were excluded. A later analysis linked about 17,000 TCR beta sequences to HLA alleles at 0.05 false discovery rate. Confirmation was obtained in vitro that a few CMV-associated chains are specific for CMV antigens.

The V end lost 4 bases, the J end lost 1 base, and 19 bases lay between the germline ends. The CDR3 has 17 amino acids. Germline CDR1 is SEHNR and CDR2 is FQNEAQ (reference sequence). The PCR used 60 Vbeta and 13 Jbeta primers. Profiled with immunoSEQ multiplex PCR; TCRdb holds only in-frame clones, not every one. The table lists some 150,000 clones, approximately 81% of them singletons. About this clone itself: Antigen unknown.

The V and J genes are TRBV7-9 and TRBJ1-1; no firm D call. The TCR comes from a woman between 18 and 30 years old in good health and CMV-seronegative. What was sequenced was PBMCs. The CDR3 reads CASSSKSFIGTNTEAFF. For the CDR3, the DNA is TGTGCCAGCAGCTCTAAGAGTTTTATCGGTACGAACACTGAAGCTTTCTTT.